These 6 T cell receptor beta chains were all obtained from the same sample, sequenced in a study of cytomegalovirus exposure and HLA in healthy donors. PCR used 60 Vbeta primers and 13 Jbeta primers. Profiling relied on immunoSEQ multiplex PCR, and the TCRdb table lists in-frame clones only, not all of them. This table has about 170,000 clones, 80% appearing once. The sequencing sample was made of PBMCs. The receptors shown here come from a woman between 50 and 59 years old in good health and CMV-seropositive.

The chain recombines TRBV5-1 with TRBJ2-5, with D perhaps matching TRBD1 (6 bases). The germline gives CDR1 SGHRS, CDR2 YFSETQ. The CDR3 has 14 amino acids. V was shortened by 4 bases and J by 1 base, with 11 bases between the two germline ends. The CDR3 loop reads CASSPQGTQETQYF. The CDR3 nucleotides read TGCGCCAGCAGCCCCCAGGGGACCCAAGAGACCCAGTACTTC. The full variable domain, in which reference TRBV5-1 and TRBJ2-5 provide the parts outside the CDR3, is KAGVTQTPRYLIKTRGQQVTLSCSPISGHRSVSWYQQTPGQGLQFLFEYFSETQRNKGNFPGRFSGRQFSNSRSEMNVSTLELGDSALYLCASSPQGTQETQYFGPGTRLLVL.

This chain connects TRBV20-1 to TRBJ2-5, with D tentatively TRBD2 (5 bases). The assigned J gene may be wrong: the sequence end matches TRBJ2-7 better. The CDR3 extends over 11 amino acids. Germline V gene sequence: CDR1 DFQATT, CDR2 SNEGSKA (reference sequence). In nucleotides, the CDR3 is TGCAGTGCGGACTCTCTGGGCGAGCAGTACTTC. Protein product: CSADSLGEQYF.

This clone was counted only a few times. This rearrangement joins TRBV18 to TRBJ1-6; D gene unclear. V shed 4 bases and J shed 8 bases, with 12 bases lying between them. The CDR3 totals 14 residues. Germline V gene sequence: CDR1 KGHSH, CDR2 LQKENI. The CDR3 spells CASSLETLYSPLHF. CDR3 nucleotide sequence: TGTGCCAGCTCACTCGAGACACTCTATTCACCCCTCCACTTT.

The gene calls are TRBV7-3 and TRBJ2-2, with no clear D. The CDR3 is made up of 11 amino acids. V was cut by 3 bases and J by 8 bases, with 4 bases left in between. The V gene's germline CDR1 is SGHTA and CDR2 FQGTGA. The CDR3 region has the DNA TGTGCCAGCAGCTTCCGGGGGGAGCTGTTTTTT. Translating gives CASSFRGELFF.

The rearrangement uses TRBV2 and TRBJ2-3; 7 bases match TRBD2. Germline V gene sequence: CDR1 SNHLY, CDR2 FYNNEI. This CDR3 spans 12 amino acids. V lost 6 bases to trimming and J lost 3 bases; unmatched junction nucleotides: 0. The CDR3: CASRRGTDTQYF. CDR3 in DNA: TGTGCCAGCAGGCGGGGGACAGATACGCAGTATTTT.

V and J are TRBV10-1 and TRBJ1-1; maybe TRBD1 (5 bases). Germline assignment: CDR1 WNHNN and CDR2 SYGVQD (reference sequence). The CDR3 has 13 amino acids. Trimming removed 6 bases at V and 1 base at J, with 9 bases between. The CDR3 loop is CASSVTGNTEAFF. CDR3 in DNA: TGCGCCAGCAGCGTTACAGGGAACACTGAAGCTTTCTTT.